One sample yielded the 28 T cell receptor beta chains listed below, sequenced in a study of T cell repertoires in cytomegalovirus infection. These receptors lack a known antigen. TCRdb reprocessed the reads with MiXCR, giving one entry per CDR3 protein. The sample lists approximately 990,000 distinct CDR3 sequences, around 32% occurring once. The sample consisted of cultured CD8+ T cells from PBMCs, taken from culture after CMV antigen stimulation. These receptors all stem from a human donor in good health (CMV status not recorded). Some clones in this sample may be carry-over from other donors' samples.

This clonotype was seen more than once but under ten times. The CDR3 loop is CASGFTSGVTSNQPQHF. In DNA form, the CDR3 reads TGTGCTAGTGGTTTTACCTCAGGGGTGACTAGCAATCAGCCCCAGCATTTT. This chain uses TRBV12-5 with TRBJ1-5; D may be TRBD1 (6 bases). V shed 3 bases and J shed 0 bases, with 15 bases lying between them. This CDR3 has 17 amino acids. Germline V gives CDR1 LGHNT, CDR2 FRNRAP.

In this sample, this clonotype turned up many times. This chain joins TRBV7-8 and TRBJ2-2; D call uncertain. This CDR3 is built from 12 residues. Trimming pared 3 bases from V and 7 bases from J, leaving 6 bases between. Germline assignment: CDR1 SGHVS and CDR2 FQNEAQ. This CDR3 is CASSFTGGELFF. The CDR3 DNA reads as TGTGCCAGCAGCTTCACGGGCGGGGAGCTGTTTTTT.

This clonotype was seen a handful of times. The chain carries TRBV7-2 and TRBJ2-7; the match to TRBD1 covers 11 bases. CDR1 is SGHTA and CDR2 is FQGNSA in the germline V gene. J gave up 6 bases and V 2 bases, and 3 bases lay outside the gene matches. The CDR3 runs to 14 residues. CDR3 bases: TGTGCCAGCAGCTTAACCGGGACAGGGGGCGAGCAGTACGTC. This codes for CASSLTGTGGEQYV.

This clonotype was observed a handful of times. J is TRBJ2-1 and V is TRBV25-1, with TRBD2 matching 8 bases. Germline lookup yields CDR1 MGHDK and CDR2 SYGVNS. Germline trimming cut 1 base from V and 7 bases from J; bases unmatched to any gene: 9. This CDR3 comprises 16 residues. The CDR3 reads CASSELVGLADNEQFF. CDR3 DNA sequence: TGTGCCAGCAGTGAATTGGTAGGACTAGCAGATAATGAGCAGTTCTTC.

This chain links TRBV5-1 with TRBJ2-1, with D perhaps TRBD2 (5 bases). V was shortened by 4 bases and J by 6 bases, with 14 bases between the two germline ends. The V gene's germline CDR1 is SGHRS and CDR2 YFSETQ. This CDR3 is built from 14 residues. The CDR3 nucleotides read TGCGCCAGCAGCCCCCCGAGGGCGGCCAATGAGCAGTTCTTC. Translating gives CASSPPRAANEQFF.

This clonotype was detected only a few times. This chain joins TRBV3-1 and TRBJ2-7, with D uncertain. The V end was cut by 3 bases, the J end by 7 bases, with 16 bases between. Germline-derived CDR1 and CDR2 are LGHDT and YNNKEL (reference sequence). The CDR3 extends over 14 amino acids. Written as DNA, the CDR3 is TGTGCCAGCAGCCACAGCTTGGAGCCTAGGGAGCAGTACTTC. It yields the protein CASSHSLEPREQYF.

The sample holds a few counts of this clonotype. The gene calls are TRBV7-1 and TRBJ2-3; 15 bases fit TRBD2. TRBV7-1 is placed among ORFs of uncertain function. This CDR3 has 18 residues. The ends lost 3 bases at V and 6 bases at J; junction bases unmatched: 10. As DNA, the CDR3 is TGTGCCAGCAGCTCCACGGACGGACTAGCGGGGGGGTTCGATACGCAGTATTTT. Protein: CASSSTDGLAGGFDTQYF.

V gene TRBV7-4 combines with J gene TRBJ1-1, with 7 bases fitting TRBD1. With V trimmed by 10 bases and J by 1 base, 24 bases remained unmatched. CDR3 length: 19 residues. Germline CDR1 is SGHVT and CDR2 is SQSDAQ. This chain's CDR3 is CATWPLSGQEGNRNTEAFF. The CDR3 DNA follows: TGTGCCACCTGGCCCCTTAGCGGACAGGAGGGGAATCGGAACACTGAAGCTTTCTTT. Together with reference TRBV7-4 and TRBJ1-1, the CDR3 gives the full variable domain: GAGVSQSPRYKVAKRGRDVALRCDSISGHVTLYWYRQTLGQGSEVLTYSQSDAQRDKSGRPSGRFSAERPERSVSTLKIQRTEQGDSAVYLCATWPLSGQEGNRNTEAFFGQGTRLTVV.

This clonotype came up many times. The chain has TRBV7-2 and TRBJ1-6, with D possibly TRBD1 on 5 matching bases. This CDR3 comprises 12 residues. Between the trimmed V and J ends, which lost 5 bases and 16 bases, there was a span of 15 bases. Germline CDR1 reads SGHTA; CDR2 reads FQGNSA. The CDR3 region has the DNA TGTGCCAGCAGCAGGGACTCCGATCTTCTCCACTTT. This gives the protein CASSRDSDLLHF.

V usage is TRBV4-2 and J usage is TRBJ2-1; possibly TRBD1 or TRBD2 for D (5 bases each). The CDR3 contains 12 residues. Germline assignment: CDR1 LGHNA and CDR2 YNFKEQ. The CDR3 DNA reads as TGTGCTGGGGCGAGCGGACACAATGAGCAGTTCTTC. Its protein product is CAGASGHNEQFF.

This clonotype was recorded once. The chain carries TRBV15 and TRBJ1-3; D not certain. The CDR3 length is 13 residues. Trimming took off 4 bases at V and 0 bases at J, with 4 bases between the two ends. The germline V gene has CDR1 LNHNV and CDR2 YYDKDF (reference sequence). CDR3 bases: TGTGCCACCAGCAAAGGCTCTGGAAACACCATATATTTT. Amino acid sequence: CATSKGSGNTIYF. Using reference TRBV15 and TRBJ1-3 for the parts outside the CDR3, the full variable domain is DAMVIQNPRYQVTQFGKPVTLSCSQTLNHNVMYWYQQKSSQAPKLLFHYYDKDFNNEADTPDNFQSRRPNTSFCFLDIRSPGLGDTAMYLCATSKGSGNTIYFGEGSWLTVV.

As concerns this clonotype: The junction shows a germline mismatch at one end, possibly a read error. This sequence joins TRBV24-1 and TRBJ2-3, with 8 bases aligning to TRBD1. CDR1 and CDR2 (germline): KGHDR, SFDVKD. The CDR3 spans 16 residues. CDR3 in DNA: TGTGTCACCAGTGATTACAGGGGGACCGTCACAGATACGCAGTATTTT. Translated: CVTSDYRGTVTDTQYF.

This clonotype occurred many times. CDR3 coding DNA: TGTGCCAGCAGCCGAGGGACAGGGGGGAATGAGCAGTTCTTC. This translates into CASSRGTGGNEQFF. The chain recombines TRBV5-4 with TRBJ2-1; 11 bases agree with TRBD1. V lost 4 bases to trimming and J lost 7 bases; unmatched junction nucleotides: 4. CDR1 is SGHNT and CDR2 is YYREEE in the germline V gene (reference sequence). This CDR3 region has 14 residues.

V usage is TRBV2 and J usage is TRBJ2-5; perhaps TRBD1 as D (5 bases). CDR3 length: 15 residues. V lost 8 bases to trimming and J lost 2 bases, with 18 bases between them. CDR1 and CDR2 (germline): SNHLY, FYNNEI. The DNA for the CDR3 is TGTGCCAGCCTGGGGCGCACCCCAGAACAAGAGACCCAGTACTTC. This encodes CASLGRTPEQETQYF.

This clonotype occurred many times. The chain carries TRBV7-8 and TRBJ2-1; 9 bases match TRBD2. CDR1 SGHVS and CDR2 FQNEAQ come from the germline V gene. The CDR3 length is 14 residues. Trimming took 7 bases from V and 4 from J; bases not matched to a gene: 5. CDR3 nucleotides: TGTGCCAGCACGTTAGCGGGGGATTACAATGAGCAGTTCTTC. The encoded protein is CASTLAGDYNEQFF. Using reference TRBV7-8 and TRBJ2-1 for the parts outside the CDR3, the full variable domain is GAGVSQSPRYKVAKRGQDVALRCDPISGHVSLFWYQQALGQGPEFLTYFQNEAQLDKSGLPSDRFFAERPEGSVSTLKIQRTQQEDSAVYLCASTLAGDYNEQFFGPGTRLTVL.

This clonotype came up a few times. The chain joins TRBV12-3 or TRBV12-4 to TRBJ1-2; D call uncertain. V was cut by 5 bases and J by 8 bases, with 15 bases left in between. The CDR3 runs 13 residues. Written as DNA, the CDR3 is TGTGCCAGCAGTCAGGAGGAGGCTTTCGGCTACACCTTC. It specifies CASSQEEAFGYTF.

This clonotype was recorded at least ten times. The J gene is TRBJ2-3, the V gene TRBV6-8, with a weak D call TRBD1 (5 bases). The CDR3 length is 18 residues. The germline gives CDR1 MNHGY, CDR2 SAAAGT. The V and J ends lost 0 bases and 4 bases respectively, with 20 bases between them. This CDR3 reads CASSYSIAASGHSDTQYF. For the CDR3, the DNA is TGTGCCAGCAGTTACTCGATTGCGGCGTCAGGGCATTCAGATACGCAGTATTTT.

The CDR3 sequence: CSAHHHSSPTTDTQYF. The CDR3 nucleotides read TGCAGTGCCCACCACCATTCTAGCCCCACCACGGATACGCAGTATTTT. The chain joins TRBV20-1 to TRBJ2-3, with a tentative D call TRBD2 (5 bases). Per germline, CDR1 DFQATT and CDR2 SNEGSKA (reference sequence). V was clipped by 6 bases and J by 6 bases, with 25 bases between them. The CDR3 runs 16 residues.

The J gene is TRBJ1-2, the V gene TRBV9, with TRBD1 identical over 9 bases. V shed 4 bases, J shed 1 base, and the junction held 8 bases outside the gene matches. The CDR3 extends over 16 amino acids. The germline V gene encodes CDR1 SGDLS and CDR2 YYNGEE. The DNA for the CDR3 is TGTGCCAGCAGCTTCACCCCGGGACAGGGTAACTATGGCTACACCTTC. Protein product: CASSFTPGQGNYGYTF.

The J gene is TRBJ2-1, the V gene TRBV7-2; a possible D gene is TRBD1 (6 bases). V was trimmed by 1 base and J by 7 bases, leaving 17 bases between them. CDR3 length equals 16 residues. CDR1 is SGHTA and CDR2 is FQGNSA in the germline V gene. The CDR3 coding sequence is TGTGCCAGCAGCTTAGGGGCAGGGGCCCTACAAAATGAGCAGTTCTTC. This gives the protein CASSLGAGALQNEQFF.

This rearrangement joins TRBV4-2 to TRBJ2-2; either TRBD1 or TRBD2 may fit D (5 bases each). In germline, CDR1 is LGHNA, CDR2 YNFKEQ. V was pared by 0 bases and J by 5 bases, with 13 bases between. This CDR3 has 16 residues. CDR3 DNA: TGTGCCAGCAGCCAAGATTCGGGGCCGGGGACCGGGGAGCTGTTTTTT. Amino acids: CASSQDSGPGTGELFF.

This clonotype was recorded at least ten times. CDR3: CASTGQGGTGELFF. The CDR3 DNA is TGTGCCAGCACGGGACAGGGCGGAACCGGGGAGCTGTTTTTT. This sequence joins TRBV12-3 or TRBV12-4 and TRBJ2-2; 9 positions agree with TRBD1. This CDR3 has 14 residues. The ends lost 7 bases at V and 5 bases at J; junction bases unmatched: 5.

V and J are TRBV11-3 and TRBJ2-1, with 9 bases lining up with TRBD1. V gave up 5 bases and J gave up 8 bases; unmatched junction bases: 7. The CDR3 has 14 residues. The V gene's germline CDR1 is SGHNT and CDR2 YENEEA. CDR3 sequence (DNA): TGTGCCAGCAGCACCCGGGACAGGGCCCATGAGCAGTTCTTC. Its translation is CASSTRDRAHEQFF.

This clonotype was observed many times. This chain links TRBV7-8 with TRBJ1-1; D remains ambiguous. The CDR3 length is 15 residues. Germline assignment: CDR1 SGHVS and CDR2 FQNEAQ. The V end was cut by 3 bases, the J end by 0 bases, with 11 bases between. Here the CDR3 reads CASSFWTGMNTEAFF. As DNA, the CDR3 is TGTGCCAGCAGCTTTTGGACGGGAATGAACACTGAAGCTTTCTTT.

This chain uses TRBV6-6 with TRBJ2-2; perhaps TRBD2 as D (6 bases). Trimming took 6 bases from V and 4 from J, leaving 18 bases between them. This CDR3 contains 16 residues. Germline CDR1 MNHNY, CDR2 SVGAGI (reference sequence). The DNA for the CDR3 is TGTGCCAGCAGCCCCCGATGGCGGGGCAGCACCGGGGAGCTGTTTTTT. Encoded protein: CASSPRWRGSTGELFF.

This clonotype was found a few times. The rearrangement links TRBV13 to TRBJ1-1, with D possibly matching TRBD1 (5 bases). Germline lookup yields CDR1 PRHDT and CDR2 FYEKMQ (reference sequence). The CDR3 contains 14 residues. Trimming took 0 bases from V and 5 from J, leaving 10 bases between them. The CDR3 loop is CASSLGRGRTEAFF. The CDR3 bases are TGTGCCAGCAGCTTAGGGAGGGGCCGAACTGAAGCTTTCTTT.

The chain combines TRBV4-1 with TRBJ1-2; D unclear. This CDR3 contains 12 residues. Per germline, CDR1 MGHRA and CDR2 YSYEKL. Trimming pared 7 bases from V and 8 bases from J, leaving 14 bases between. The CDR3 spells CASIGGGTGYTF. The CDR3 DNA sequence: TGCGCCAGCATCGGCGGCGGAACAGGCTACACCTTC.

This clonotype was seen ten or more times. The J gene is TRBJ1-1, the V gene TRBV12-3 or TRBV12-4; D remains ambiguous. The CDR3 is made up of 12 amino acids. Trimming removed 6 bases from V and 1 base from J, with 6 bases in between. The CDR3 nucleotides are TGTGCCAGCAGCATGAAGAACACTGAAGCTTTCTTT. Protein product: CASSMKNTEAFF.